This TCR beta chain was identified during a study of T cell clonality in common variable immunodeficiency. Whole-study results and caveats: Fewer TCRbeta clones were shared among CVID subjects than controls. TCRbeta clonality was increased in CVID versus healthy controls. CVID patient heterogeneity limited repertoire-clinical complication correlations.

Clones were sequenced by immunoSEQ multiplex PCR, and TCRdb holds only the in-frame ones, with some missing. The table lists roughly 48,000 clones, with no singletons. The CDR3 covers 17 residues. Trimming took 1 base from V and 2 from J, leaving 17 bases between them. Germline CDR1 is MNHNS and CDR2 is SASEGT. Caucasian heritage predominated among both patients and controls. The table lists this clone with many counts. What it binds is unknown. The read terminates 3 residues ahead of where the CDR3 ends, so the germline J gene completes it. The J gene is TRBJ1-1, the V gene TRBV6-1, with D perhaps matching TRBD1 (6 bases). This receptor was identified in a person aged 18 to 75 in good health. Material for sequencing was peripheral blood mononuclear cells. CDR3 region: CASSEVVGQPRNTEAFF. CDR3 bases read: TGTGCCAGCAGTGAAGTCGTAGGACAGCCCCGTAACACTGAA.